The 31 T cell receptor beta chains reported below all come from one sample, sequenced in a study of long-term antiretroviral therapy in people with HIV. Sequencing relied on immunoSEQ assay v3.0, run at survey level. Here immunoSEQ multiplex PCR was the method, and the copy in TCRdb shows in-frame clones only, minus some. The profile covers about 21,000 clones, with roughly three quarters appearing a single time and 12% taken by the ten largest. The source material was unsorted PBMCs, sampled about 1.8 years before starting antiretroviral therapy. The receptor set was obtained from a woman aged 40-49 years with HIV.

This chain connects TRBV19 to TRBJ1-1; D uncertain. The CDR3 has 12 amino acids. CDR1 and CDR2 from the germline V gene are LNHDA and SQIVND (reference sequence). The V gene lost 5 bases and the J gene lost 0 bases, with 4 bases spanning the gap. CDR3 coding DNA: TGTGCCAGTAGTTACATGAACACTGAAGCTTTCTTT. Translation: CASSYMNTEAFF.

The J gene is TRBJ1-1, the V gene TRBV11-2; a possible D gene is TRBD1 (6 bases). V gave up 5 bases and J gave up 0 bases, with 19 bases separating them. Germline V gene data show CDR1 as SGHAT and CDR2 as FQNNGV. This CDR3 is 17 amino acids long. Here the CDR3 DNA reads TGTGCCAGCAGCCCTTCACCATACAGGGCCGTGAACACTGAAGCTTTCTTT. The encoded protein is CASSPSPYRAVNTEAFF.

V and J are TRBV29-1 and TRBJ2-7, with TRBD1 identical over 11 bases. The germline V gene has CDR1 SQVTM and CDR2 ANQGSEA. The CDR3 loop spans 14 amino acids. The junction had 13 bases not matched to a gene; V was cut back by 4 bases and J by 11 bases. CDR3: CSVGGPGQGEGKYF. CDR3 coding DNA: TGCAGCGTTGGGGGCCCGGGACAGGGGGAGGGGAAGTACTTC.

The chain uses TRBV6-1 and TRBJ2-7, with D possibly being TRBD1 or TRBD2 (5 bases each). There are 16 residues in the CDR3. CDR1 MNHNS and CDR2 SASEGT come from the germline V gene. V was clipped by 4 bases and J by 2 bases, with 18 bases between them. The CDR3 protein is CASSGGMSRVPYEQYF. CDR3 in DNA: TGTGCCAGCAGTGGGGGGATGAGCAGGGTACCCTACGAGCAGTACTTC.

The V call is TRBV7-9, the J call TRBJ2-1; D may be TRBD2 (6 bases). The CDR3 consists of 19 residues. Germline lookup yields CDR1 SEHNR and CDR2 FQNEAQ (reference sequence). Trimming removed 4 bases from V and 3 bases from J, with 25 bases in between. This CDR3 reads CASSSLKPGVPYYYNEQFF. CDR3 coding DNA: TGTGCCAGCAGCTCATTGAAGCCGGGAGTCCCCTACTACTACAATGAGCAGTTCTTC.

The chain couples TRBV19 to TRBJ1-2, with a weak D call TRBD1 (5 bases). Per germline, CDR1 LNHDA and CDR2 SQIVND (reference sequence). V was shortened by 6 bases and J by 4 bases, with 18 bases between the two germline ends. The CDR3 is 15 amino acids. CDR3 bases: TGTGCCAGTAGCACACCTTCAGGGCGGACCTATGGCTACACCTTC. This codes for CASSTPSGRTYGYTF.

This chain links TRBV9 with TRBJ1-2; D may be TRBD1 (6 bases). The CDR3 is 12 residues long. Germline CDR1 and CDR2: SGDLS and YYNGEE. V was trimmed by 3 bases and J by 12 bases, leaving 15 bases between them. The CDR3 sequence: CASSGTDEFDTF. CDR3 sequence (DNA): TGTGCCAGCAGCGGGACAGATGAGTTCGACACCTTC.

The chain links TRBV7-2 to TRBJ1-2; D is unresolved. The germline V and J ends were trimmed by 5 bases and 3 bases, with 16 bases remaining between them. Germline CDR1 SGHTA, CDR2 FQGNSA. The CDR3 has 15 amino acids. The CDR3 bases are TGTGCCAGCAGCCGCGACCAGACCGAACACTATGGCTACACCTTC. Protein product: CASSRDQTEHYGYTF.

This chain connects TRBV4-1 to TRBJ2-7, with a possible D match to TRBD2 (6 bases). This CDR3 comprises 15 residues. V lost 3 bases and J lost 7, with 19 bases in between. The germline V gene encodes CDR1 MGHRA and CDR2 YSYEKL. Here the CDR3 reads CASSQTPSAADEQYF. The CDR3 DNA reads TGCGCCAGCAGCCAGACCCCTAGCGCCGCGGATGAGCAGTACTTC.

This clone was seen a handful of times. V gene TRBV5-4 combines with J gene TRBJ2-7, with 11 bases aligning to TRBD2. V was clipped by 0 bases and J by 7 bases; unmatched bases: 9. CDR1 is SGHNT, CDR2 YYREEE, per germline (reference sequence). The CDR3 is 16 amino acids. CDR3 nucleotides: TGTGCCAGCAGCTTGGGACTAGCGGGAAGTTACAGGGAGCAGTACTTC. As protein: CASSLGLAGSYREQYF.

The rearrangement joins TRBV5-1 to TRBJ2-6; D unresolved. The CDR3 length is 14 residues. The V gene lost 3 bases and the J gene lost 4 bases, with 8 bases spanning the gap. Looked up from germline, CDR1 is SGHRS and CDR2 is YFSETQ. CDR3 sequence reads: CASSSQSGANVLTF. CDR3 coding DNA: TGCGCCAGCAGCTCCCAGTCGGGGGCCAACGTCCTGACTTTC.

In this sample, this clone turned up once. The rearrangement links TRBV19 to TRBJ1-2; weak D call: TRBD1 (5 bases). The CDR3 is made up of 14 amino acids. From germline, CDR1 is LNHDA and CDR2 SQIVND (reference sequence). V dropped 5 bases and J dropped 8 bases, with 18 bases sitting between them. The CDR3 loop reads CASSGAVGVGGYTF. The CDR3 nucleotides read TGTGCCAGTAGTGGGGCTGTTGGGGTTGGCGGCTACACCTTC.

The chain employs TRBV19 and TRBJ2-5; 9 bases fit TRBD2. After removal of 7 bases from V and 3 bases from J, the junction contained 6 bases not matched to a gene. The CDR3 runs to 14 residues. Germline lookup yields CDR1 LNHDA and CDR2 SQIVND (reference sequence). The CDR3 region has the DNA TGTGCCAGTACCCTGACTAGCGGAAAAGAGACCCAGTACTTC. This encodes CASTLTSGKETQYF.

The rearrangement uses TRBV14 and TRBJ2-7, with 12 nucleotides matching TRBD2. The CDR3 spans 19 residues. Losses at the gene ends were 0 bases for V and 6 bases for J; bases not matched to a gene: 15. From germline, CDR1 is SGHDN and CDR2 FVKESK. CDR3 in DNA: TGTGCCAGCAGCCAAGATCTAGCTAGCGGGAGGGGGGATAAGGGCGAGCAGTACTTC. Translating it yields CASSQDLASGRGDKGEQYF.

V is TRBV19 and J is TRBJ2-7; TRBD1 matches 8 bases. V dropped 3 bases and J dropped 6; count of bases not matched to a gene: 4. This CDR3 has 13 residues. Germline lookup yields CDR1 LNHDA and CDR2 SQIVND (reference sequence). CDR3: CASSIGQGGEQYF. CDR3 nucleotide sequence: TGTGCCAGTAGTATTGGACAGGGTGGCGAGCAGTACTTC.

The chain couples TRBV30 to TRBJ2-5, with 11 bases lining up with TRBD2. This CDR3 spans 18 amino acids. CDR1 and CDR2 (germline): GTSNPN, SVGIG (reference sequence). The J segment lost 2 bases and the V segment lost 2 bases, leaving 13 bases of the junction unmatched. This CDR3 is CAWSPPLGLAAIQETQYF. The CDR3 DNA follows: TGTGCCTGGAGTCCGCCGTTGGGACTAGCGGCCATTCAAGAGACCCAGTACTTC.

V gene TRBV9 combines with J gene TRBJ1-2; 8 nucleotides agree with TRBD1. The ends lost 3 bases at V and 1 base at J; junction bases unmatched: 8. The CDR3 extends over 16 amino acids. Germline V gives CDR1 SGDLS, CDR2 YYNGEE. This chain's CDR3 is CASSERGTGYNYGYTF. Written as DNA, the CDR3 is TGTGCCAGCAGCGAAAGGGGGACAGGATATAACTATGGCTACACCTTC.

This clone was picked up a small number of times. V usage is TRBV29-1 and J usage is TRBJ1-4; D is perhaps TRBD1 (6 bases). The germline V gene has CDR1 SQVTM and CDR2 ANQGSEA. The germline V and J ends were trimmed by 4 bases and 8 bases, with 11 bases remaining between them. The CDR3 totals 12 residues. The CDR3 here is CSVAGVGEKLFF. Written as DNA, the CDR3 is TGCAGCGTTGCAGGGGTTGGCGAAAAACTGTTTTTT.

The chain carries TRBV6-5 and TRBJ2-6, with a weak D call TRBD2 (6 bases). The germline gives CDR1 MNHEY, CDR2 SVGAGI. This CDR3 spans 15 amino acids. V was shortened by 10 bases and J by 0 bases, with 13 bases between the two germline ends. The DNA for the CDR3 is TGTGCCACGGAGGGCAGCACCTCTGGGGCCAACGTCCTGACTTTC. It yields the protein CATEGSTSGANVLTF.

The V call is TRBV5-1, the J call TRBJ2-5, with 8 bases lining up with TRBD2. After removal of 4 bases from V and 5 bases from J, the junction contained 10 bases not matched to a gene. The CDR3 totals 15 residues. Looked up from germline, CDR1 is SGHRS and CDR2 is YFSETQ. The CDR3 reads CASSPGSGTGETQYF. CDR3 sequence (DNA): TGCGCCAGCAGCCCCGGTAGCGGGACCGGGGAGACCCAGTACTTC.

The rearrangement links TRBV7-9 to TRBJ2-2, with 7 nucleotides matching TRBD1. Losses at the gene ends were 10 bases for V and 5 bases for J; bases not matched to a gene: 7. The CDR3 is 13 amino acids. Germline values: CDR1 SEHNR, CDR2 FQNEAQ (reference sequence). The CDR3: CATDRENTGELFF. For the CDR3, the DNA is TGTGCCACCGACAGGGAGAATACCGGGGAGCTGTTTTTT.

J is TRBJ2-3 and V is TRBV2; D remains ambiguous. The CDR3 spans 12 residues. The germline CDR1 and CDR2 sequences are SNHLY and FYNNEI. V was shortened by 9 bases and J by 6 bases, with 13 bases between the two germline ends. The CDR3 region is CASRFSRDTQYF. CDR3 nucleotides: TGTGCCAGTAGATTTAGTCGGGATACGCAGTATTTT.

V and J are TRBV5-1 and TRBJ2-7; 10 bases line up with TRBD1. CDR1 and CDR2 from the germline V gene are SGHRS and YFSETQ. The CDR3 length is 15 residues. V dropped 4 bases and J dropped 2; count of bases not matched to a gene: 6. DNA for the CDR3: TGCGCCAGCAGCGTGGCCGGGACAGGGGCCTACGAGCAGTACTTC. Its protein product is CASSVAGTGAYEQYF.

This clone was observed a few times. The chain has TRBV18 and TRBJ1-5; D ambiguous. Trimming took 6 bases from V and 0 from J, leaving 6 bases between them. Germline assignment: CDR1 KGHSH and CDR2 LQKENI. There are 13 residues in the CDR3. CDR3 in amino acids: CASSTDSNQPQHF. As DNA, the CDR3 is TGTGCCAGCTCGACGGATAGCAATCAGCCCCAGCATTTT.

This clone was detected only once. The J gene is TRBJ1-2, the V gene TRBV14; no reliable D call. Germline CDR1 SGHDN, CDR2 FVKESK. V was shortened by 5 bases and J by 3 bases, with 19 bases between the two germline ends. This CDR3 contains 16 residues. In DNA form, the CDR3 reads TGTGCCAGCAGCTATGCAACGACGGGAGCCTACTATGGCTACACCTTC. Amino acids: CASSYATTGAYYGYTF. The full variable domain, completed using reference TRBV14 and TRBJ1-2, is EAGVTQFPSHSVIEKGQTVTLRCDPISGHDNLYWYRRVMGKEIKFLLHFVKESKQDESGMPNNRFLAERTGGTYSTLKVQPAELEDSGVYFCASSYATTGAYYGYTFGSGTRLTVV.

The rearrangement uses TRBV4-1 and TRBJ2-5; no definite D call. CDR3 length: 16 residues. Trimming left V 2 bases short and J 0 bases short, with 13 bases between. Per the germline V gene, CDR1 is MGHRA and CDR2 is YSYEKL. CDR3: CASSQTPSSYQETQYF. The CDR3 DNA sequence: TGCGCCAGCAGCCAAACCCCTTCCTCGTACCAAGAGACCCAGTACTTC.

This clone is labeled large. This rearrangement joins TRBV2 to TRBJ2-7; D is unclear. CDR3 length: 12 residues. Looked up from germline, CDR1 is SNHLY and CDR2 is FYNNEI. V lost 4 bases, J lost 0 bases, and 4 bases lay in between. CDR3 DNA: TGTGCCAGCAGTGCGAGCTCCTACGAGCAGTACTTC. It yields the protein CASSASSYEQYF.

The chain uses TRBV5-1 and TRBJ2-1; TRBD2 matches at 15 bases. Looked up from germline, CDR1 is SGHRS and CDR2 is YFSETQ. Trimming took 0 bases from V and 7 from J; bases not matched to a gene: 5. This CDR3 is 17 amino acids long. The CDR3 loop reads CASSLAPGLAGGNEQFF. The CDR3 bases are TGCGCCAGCAGCTTGGCCCCGGGACTAGCGGGAGGTAATGAGCAGTTCTTC. Using reference TRBV5-1 and TRBJ2-1 for the parts outside the CDR3, the full variable domain is KAGVTQTPRYLIKTRGQQVTLSCSPISGHRSVSWYQQTPGQGLQFLFEYFSETQRNKGNFPGRFSGRQFSNSRSEMNVSTLELGDSALYLCASSLAPGLAGGNEQFFGPGTRLTVL.

The gene calls are TRBV7-9 and TRBJ2-5; D is ambiguous. CDR3 length: 14 amino acids. Germline V lookup: CDR1 SEHNR, CDR2 FQNEAQ (reference sequence). V was shortened by 7 bases and J by 5 bases, with 17 bases between the two germline ends. The chain's CDR3 is CASIGKRPLETQYF. The CDR3 nucleotides are TGTGCCAGCATCGGTAAAAGGCCCTTGGAGACCCAGTACTTC.

The chain links TRBV19 to TRBJ2-7; unclear D gene. Germline V lookup: CDR1 LNHDA, CDR2 SQIVND (reference sequence). V lost 2 bases to trimming and J lost 3 bases, with 8 bases between them. The CDR3 has 13 amino acids. The CDR3 nucleotides are TGTGCCAGTAGTATAAGGCACGACTACGAGCAGTACTTC. Protein: CASSIRHDYEQYF.

This chain links TRBV11-3 with TRBJ1-1; maybe TRBD1 (5 bases). The CDR3 is 14 residues long. Germline V lookup: CDR1 SGHNT, CDR2 YENEEA. V was shortened by 4 bases and J by 1 base, with 10 bases between the two germline ends. CDR3 sequence reads: CASSSGTENTEAFF. In DNA, the CDR3 is TGTGCCAGCAGCTCAGGGACGGAGAACACTGAAGCTTTCTTT.